This T cell receptor (beta chain) was recovered during a study of T-cell memory formation after mild COVID-19 (dated by TCRdb to the early 2020s). About the full investigation: TCR sequence clusters from the two donors were largely donor specific. T-cell clones expanding and contracting after mild COVID-19 in a couple of donors were tracked by longitudinal TCRalpha and TCRbeta repertoire sequencing. The cohort was made up of two young adult volunteers, one female and one male, who were previously healthy.

Study-level results and caveats: Balanced CD4/CD8 phenotypes were observed for clones contracting from day 15 to 85, whereas a bias towards CD4+ was observed for a second wave of clones expanding from day 15 to 37. SARS-CoV-2 specificity of the second-wave clones peaking on day 37 was not confirmed. Contracting CD4+ clones turned up mainly in the CM and EM memory subsets, whereas EMRA was where CD8+ clones were enriched. Only two mild cases were covered by the study, and larger cohorts that include severe cases with pre-infection samples were considered necessary. The detection of some responding clones in pre-infection memory suggests that pre-existing cross-reactive memory T cells joined the SARS-CoV-2 response.

PBMCs were isolated by Ficoll-Paque density gradient centrifugation. These reads were obtained on an Illumina NovaSeq 6000. Using 5'RACE with constant-segment primers, TCRalpha and TCRbeta cDNA libraries were constructed, with sample barcodes and unique molecular identifiers added in the process. Trizol reagent was used to extract RNA from every sample. Libraries were amplified in two PCR steps, with a second sample barcode and Illumina TruSeq adapters added in the second step. The libraries were sequenced on an Illumina NovaSeq using 2 x 150 bp paired-end reads. The source study handled its data this way. With migec v1.2.7, reads were demultiplexed and then collapsed into UMI-guided consensus sequences. Using mixcr v2.1.11, UMI consensuses were aligned to TRA and TRB V and J templates and then assembled into clonotypes. A clonotype was counted as expanded or contracted only if both edgeR and NoisET called the change significant, with noise models trained on biological replicates. For edgeR calls, the cutoffs were a false discovery rate-adjusted p below 0.01 and a log2 fold-change threshold of 1. As an exploratory analysis of dynamics, max-normalized trajectories of the 1000 most abundant clonotypes were examined with PCA combined with hierarchical clustering. Each responding clone was given a CD4 or CD8 phenotype based on the CD4+ and CD8+ repertoires, which had been sequenced separately. TCRdb reanalyzed the raw reads on its own, using fastp at Q25 for trimming and MiXCR for clone calling, and kept in-frame beta chains. CDR3 protein duplicates are merged, each entry listing the most common genes and DNA. V and J calls and clone size were set by TCRdb, not the authors. The sample table contains over 500,000 distinct CDR3 sequences; only one count was recorded for 17% of them. The ten biggest clones cover about 7.5% of the sample.

The sample holds a few counts of this clonotype. It has no known antigen specificity. The sample holds no much larger clone one base away, and base qualities are not on file. Inclusive of the bounding cysteine and phenylalanine, the CDR3 is 15 residues long. Of all the DNA, just the CDR3 is kept, 45 bases in frame from base 1. V lost 5 bases and J lost 3 bases, and the count of bases not matched to a germline gene is 5. Specimen: PBMCs or a T cell subset sorted from them (not recorded which). The V and J genes are TRBV12-3 or TRBV12-4 and TRBJ2-1; the central 9 bases match TRBD2. The clonotype was recovered from an adult woman who had mild COVID-19 (a few samples of this study predate the infection). The sample titles of this study are shuffled in the database, so cell type and time point are left out; the donor was told from shared clones. The CDR3 loop reads CASSRTSASYNEQFF. DNA sequence: TGTGCCAGCAGTCGGACTAGCGCCAGCTACAATGAGCAGTTCTTC.